The 27 T cell receptor beta chains below all came from one sample that was sequenced in a study of PD-1 blockade in classical Hodgkin lymphoma. With no exception, relapse followed autologous stem cell transplantation in all patients, and brentuximab vedotin exposure varied. The assay was immunoSEQ multiplex PCR, and TCRdb's table has in-frame clones only and misses some. The table has roughly 40,000 clones, about 72% seen once. Sequences were derived from peripheral blood mononuclear cells (PBMCs), sampled at baseline. These receptors came from a human donor with classical Hodgkin lymphoma.

The chain is built from TRBV9 and TRBJ2-3; possible D gene TRBD2, 5 bases. V lost 0 bases to trimming and J lost 2 bases, with 19 bases between them. CDR1 SGDLS and CDR2 YYNGEE come from the germline V gene. This CDR3 spans 18 amino acids. The CDR3 DNA reads TGTGCCAGCAGCGTAGACGTCGAGGGCCGGCGGCACACAGATACGCAGTATTTT. It specifies CASSVDVEGRRHTDTQYF. Full variable domain (outside the CDR3, taken from reference TRBV9 and TRBJ2-3): DSGVTQTPKHLITATGQRVTLRCSPRSGDLSVYWYQQSLDQGLQFLIQYYNGEERAKGNILERFSAQQFPDLHSELNLSSLELGDSALYFCASSVDVEGRRHTDTQYFGPGTRLTVL.

This clone occurred once. The chain is built from TRBV7-3 and TRBJ2-1; D remains unclear. Between the trimmed V and J ends, which lost 5 bases and 6 bases, there was a span of 14 bases. Germline loops: CDR1 SGHTA, CDR2 FQGTGA. This CDR3 is built from 14 residues. The CDR3 DNA reads as TGTGCCAGCAGCGCGAGTTTTATGGGCAATGAGCAGTTCTTC. Translating gives CASSASFMGNEQFF. Based on the CDR3 plus reference TRBV7-3 and TRBJ2-1, the full variable domain is GAGVSQTPSNKVTEKGKYVELRCDPISGHTALYWYRQSLGQGPEFLIYFQGTGAADDSGLPNDRFFAVRPEGSVSTLKIQRTERGDSAVYLCASSASFMGNEQFFGPGTRLTVL.

This clone was observed a handful of times. V is TRBV2 and J is TRBJ1-1; a possible D gene is TRBD1 (5 bases). The CDR3 covers 14 residues. CDR1 SNHLY and CDR2 FYNNEI come from the germline V gene. The V end was cut by 4 bases, the J end by 4 bases, with 13 bases between. The CDR3 nucleotides read TGTGCCAGCAGTGTAACCCAGGGATTCACTGAAGCTTTCTTT. Protein sequence: CASSVTQGFTEAFF.

This clone was observed a few times. The chain carries TRBV30 and TRBJ1-1; possibly TRBD1 for D (5 bases). There are 13 residues in the CDR3. The germline V gene has CDR1 GTSNPN and CDR2 SVGIG (reference sequence). V was trimmed by 3 bases and J by 1 base, leaving 9 bases between them. The DNA of the CDR3 is TGTGCCTGGAGGACAGCCTCGAACACTGAAGCTTTCTTT. Translation gives CAWRTASNTEAFF.

This clone was picked up one time. The CDR3 here is CAISAKLAGGSTDTQYF. CDR3 nucleotide sequence: TGTGCCATCAGCGCTAAACTAGCGGGGGGCAGCACAGATACGCAGTATTTT. V is TRBV10-3 and J is TRBJ2-3, with 12 positions matching TRBD2. This CDR3 contains 17 residues. V was clipped by 6 bases and J by 0 bases; unmatched bases: 7. Germline values: CDR1 ENHRY, CDR2 SYGVKD.

The CDR3 sequence: CASSLQDLLPPGNTIYF. The CDR3 coding sequence is TGTGCCAGCAGCTTGCAAGACCTTCTGCCCCCTGGAAACACCATATATTTT. V is TRBV5-8 and J is TRBJ1-3; D ambiguous. The V end was cut by 1 base, the J end by 2 bases, with 16 bases between. The CDR3 spans 17 residues. Per the germline V gene, CDR1 is SGHTS and CDR2 is YDEGEE.

This chain connects TRBV20-1 to TRBJ2-1, with D perhaps matching TRBD1 (5 bases). Per germline, CDR1 DFQATT and CDR2 SNEGSKA (reference sequence). The length of the CDR3 is 10 residues. V was shortened by 1 base and J by 12 bases, with 7 bases between the two germline ends. The DNA for the CDR3 is TGCAGTGCTAGAGCAGGGTGGCAGTTCTTC. This sequence encodes CSARAGWQFF.

This chain uses TRBV4-3 with TRBJ1-1; unclear D gene. The CDR3 is made up of 15 amino acids. Trimming stripped 1 base from V and 0 bases from J, with 9 bases between. Germline CDR1 and CDR2: LGHNA and YSLEER. The CDR3 DNA sequence: TGCGCCAGCAGCCAAGGAGACATTCTGAACACTGAAGCTTTCTTT. It codes for CASSQGDILNTEAFF.

This clone was recorded a few times. The chain uses TRBV7-3 and TRBJ2-7, with 9 bases that match TRBD1. This CDR3 is 13 amino acids long. V shed 4 bases and J 7 bases; nucleotides not matched to a gene: 5. Germline loops: CDR1 SGHTA, CDR2 FQGTGA. The DNA for the CDR3 is TGTGCCAGCAGCTCGGACAGGGGCGGGGAGCAGTACTTC. It is translated as CASSSDRGGEQYF. Complete variable domain (other parts from reference TRBV7-3 and TRBJ2-7): GAGVSQTPSNKVTEKGKYVELRCDPISGHTALYWYRQSLGQGPEFLIYFQGTGAADDSGLPNDRFFAVRPEGSVSTLKIQRTERGDSAVYLCASSSDRGGEQYFGPGTRLTVT.

This chain uses TRBV7-9 with TRBJ1-2; 7 positions match TRBD1. Germline CDR1 SEHNR, CDR2 FQNEAQ (reference sequence). Trimming at V came to 6 bases and at J to 3 bases, leaving 1 base not matched to a gene. This CDR3 contains 12 residues. The CDR3 protein is CASSTGDYGYTF. CDR3 coding DNA: TGTGCCAGCAGTACAGGGGACTATGGCTACACCTTC.

V usage is TRBV9 and J usage is TRBJ2-7; tentatively, D is TRBD2 (6 bases). The V end was cut by 0 bases, the J end by 6 bases, with 13 bases between. The germline gives CDR1 SGDLS, CDR2 YYNGEE. The CDR3 loop spans 14 amino acids. CDR3 coding DNA: TGTGCCAGCAGCGTAGAAGGAGGGTCAGGCGAGCAGTACTTC. Translated, it gives CASSVEGGSGEQYF.

The chain links TRBV4-2 to TRBJ1-4; TRBD1 is a possible D gene (5 bases). The CDR3 consists of 15 residues. V lost 2 bases and J lost 7, with 14 bases in between. Germline V gene data show CDR1 as LGHNA and CDR2 as YNFKEQ. CDR3 nucleotides: TGTGCCAGCAGCCAATTCCGAGGGGCTGGTGAAAAACTGTTTTTT. As protein: CASSQFRGAGEKLFF.

The chain uses TRBV7-9 and TRBJ2-7, with 7 bases that match TRBD1. Germline trimming cut 5 bases from V and 3 bases from J; bases unmatched to any gene: 7. The CDR3 has 14 residues. CDR1 is SEHNR, CDR2 FQNEAQ, per germline (reference sequence). CDR3 residues: CASSRGQVLYEQYF. The CDR3 DNA reads as TGTGCCAGCAGCCGCGGACAGGTTCTCTACGAGCAGTACTTC. Combining the CDR3 with reference TRBV7-9 and TRBJ2-7 gives the whole variable domain DTGVSQNPRHKITKRGQNVTFRCDPISEHNRLYWYRQTLGQGPEFLTYFQNEAQLEKSRLLSDRFSAERPKGSFSTLEIQRTEQGDSAMYLCASSRGQVLYEQYFGPGTRLTVT.

The chain uses TRBV6-5 and TRBJ2-7; the match to TRBD1 covers 9 bases. Germline CDR1 MNHEY, CDR2 SVGAGI. The V gene end was trimmed by 0 bases and the J gene end by 4 bases; junction bases not matched to a gene: 4. This CDR3 is built from 15 residues. The CDR3: CASSYSMGQGYEQYF. The CDR3 DNA reads TGTGCCAGCAGTTACTCGATGGGACAGGGTTACGAGCAGTACTTC.

This chain connects TRBV9 to TRBJ1-1, with a weak D call TRBD1 (5 bases). Deletions cut 4 bases from V and 1 base from J, with 11 bases between. This CDR3 has 14 amino acids. Germline CDR1 SGDLS, CDR2 YYNGEE. CDR3 bases: TGTGCCAGCAGCTCGAGCAGGGAGAACACTGAAGCTTTCTTT. Translated, it gives CASSSSRENTEAFF. Drawing the rest from reference TRBV9 and TRBJ1-1, the complete variable domain is DSGVTQTPKHLITATGQRVTLRCSPRSGDLSVYWYQQSLDQGLQFLIQYYNGEERAKGNILERFSAQQFPDLHSELNLSSLELGDSALYFCASSSSRENTEAFFGQGTRLTVV.

The DNA of the CDR3 is TGTGCCAGCAGCAACCTGGCCCCCGGGGAGCTGTTTTTT. Translating it yields CASSNLAPGELFF. The chain joins TRBV7-2 to TRBJ2-2; D call uncertain. CDR1 is SGHTA, CDR2 FQGNSA, per germline. The CDR3 consists of 13 residues. V was trimmed by 5 bases and J by 6 bases, leaving 10 bases between them.

This sequence joins TRBV28 and TRBJ2-7; 11 bases line up with TRBD1. V shed 7 bases and J 5 bases; nucleotides not matched to a gene: 7. Germline values: CDR1 MDHEN, CDR2 SYDVKM. This CDR3 has 14 residues. The CDR3 DNA sequence: TGTGCCAGCACGGACAGGGGGCGCGGGAACGAGCAGTACTTC. Translating it yields CASTDRGRGNEQYF.

The gene calls are TRBV6-6 and TRBJ2-3; 10 bases fit TRBD2. The trim removed 2 bases at V and 2 bases at J, leaving 4 bases unmatched. There are 16 residues in the CDR3. Germline loops: CDR1 MNHNY, CDR2 SVGAGI (reference sequence). CDR3 DNA: TGTGCCAGCAGTTACACGCTAGCGGGGGACACAGATACGCAGTATTTT. Protein sequence: CASSYTLAGDTDTQYF.

The chain couples TRBV9 to TRBJ2-3; the D is unclear. Germline V gives CDR1 SGDLS, CDR2 YYNGEE. The CDR3 totals 16 residues. The V gene lost 4 bases and the J gene lost 3 bases, with 18 bases spanning the gap. CDR3 amino acids: CASSSGGVVVTDTQYF. The CDR3 nucleotides are TGTGCCAGCAGCTCGGGTGGGGTAGTTGTTACAGATACGCAGTATTTT.

The CDR3, as DNA: TGTGCCAGCAGCGCCACAGACACAGGGTGGCTACAAGAGACCCAGTACTTC. It yields the protein CASSATDTGWLQETQYF. The V call is TRBV7-9, the J call TRBJ2-5; TRBD1 might be the D (6 bases). There are 17 residues in the CDR3. Trimming cost V 5 bases and J 2 bases, with 21 bases left between them. The germline V gene has CDR1 SEHNR and CDR2 FQNEAQ (reference sequence).

The chain couples TRBV5-5 to TRBJ1-5, with 7 bases that match TRBD1. The CDR3 has 15 amino acids. The ends lost 3 bases at V and 7 bases at J; junction bases unmatched: 10. Germline V gene data show CDR1 as SGHKS and CDR2 as YYEKEE (reference sequence). CDR3 sequence (DNA): TGTGCCAGCAGCTACCGGGGGGCAGGGGGACAGCCCCAGCATTTT. The encoded protein is CASSYRGAGGQPQHF.

The rearrangement uses TRBV5-1 and TRBJ2-1; 7 positions match TRBD1. This CDR3 region has 19 residues. V lost 4 bases to trimming and J lost 2 bases; unmatched junction nucleotides: 18. The germline V gene has CDR1 SGHRS and CDR2 YFSETQ. The CDR3 protein is CASSPIKKGQPFTYNEQFF. Here the CDR3 DNA reads TGCGCCAGCAGCCCAATAAAAAAGGGACAGCCCTTCACCTACAATGAGCAGTTCTTC.

The CDR3 loop reads CATAPPGTRYEQYF. CDR3 in DNA: TGTGCCACCGCACCTCCAGGGACTCGCTACGAGCAGTACTTC. The rearrangement uses TRBV19 and TRBJ2-7; D is possibly TRBD2 (6 bases). This CDR3 has 14 amino acids. Trimming took off 10 bases at V and 3 bases at J, with 19 bases between the two ends. CDR1 is LNHDA, CDR2 SQIVND, per germline (reference sequence). Filled out from reference TRBV19 and TRBJ2-7, the complete variable domain reads DGGITQSPKYLFRKEGQNVTLSCEQNLNHDAMYWYRQDPGQGLRLIYYSQIVNDFQKGDIAEGYSVSREKKESFPLTVTSAQKNPTAFYLCATAPPGTRYEQYFGPGTRLTVT.

This rearrangement joins TRBV19 to TRBJ2-7; D may be TRBD1 (6 bases). This CDR3 region has 15 residues. CDR1 LNHDA and CDR2 SQIVND come from the germline V gene (reference sequence). Trimming stripped 5 bases from V and 1 base from J, with 15 bases between. The CDR3 DNA reads as TGTGCCAGTAGTTCGTACAGGGCCCTGTCCTACGAGCAGTACTTC. Residues: CASSSYRALSYEQYF.

This sequence joins TRBV9 and TRBJ2-1, with D possibly being TRBD2 (5 bases). Trimming pared 3 bases from V and 9 bases from J, leaving 13 bases between. Germline V lookup: CDR1 SGDLS, CDR2 YYNGEE. The CDR3 is made up of 13 amino acids. CDR3 sequence: CASSADSFGEQFF. DNA for the CDR3: TGTGCCAGCAGCGCGGACTCCTTTGGTGAGCAGTTCTTC. Together with reference TRBV9 and TRBJ2-1, the CDR3 gives the full variable domain: DSGVTQTPKHLITATGQRVTLRCSPRSGDLSVYWYQQSLDQGLQFLIQYYNGEERAKGNILERFSAQQFPDLHSELNLSSLELGDSALYFCASSADSFGEQFFGPGTRLTVL.

V usage is TRBV7-1 and J usage is TRBJ2-1; D gene uncertain. TRBV7-1 belongs to the ORF category, with a function that is uncertain. V was cut by 4 bases and J by 8 bases, with 6 bases left in between. This CDR3 has 11 residues. In nucleotides, the CDR3 is TGTGCCAGCAGCTTTTATTATGAGCAGTTCTTC. It is translated as CASSFYYEQFF.

This chain connects TRBV6-1 to TRBJ2-1; 7 bases line up with TRBD2. Germline-derived CDR1 and CDR2 are MNHNS and SASEGT. The V and J ends lost 7 bases and 0 bases, in that order; junction bases with no gene match: 21. The CDR3 extends over 20 amino acids. The CDR3 protein is CASIEPVASGKRSSYNEQFF. CDR3 in DNA: TGTGCCAGCATTGAGCCGGTGGCTAGCGGAAAAAGGAGCTCCTACAATGAGCAGTTCTTC.